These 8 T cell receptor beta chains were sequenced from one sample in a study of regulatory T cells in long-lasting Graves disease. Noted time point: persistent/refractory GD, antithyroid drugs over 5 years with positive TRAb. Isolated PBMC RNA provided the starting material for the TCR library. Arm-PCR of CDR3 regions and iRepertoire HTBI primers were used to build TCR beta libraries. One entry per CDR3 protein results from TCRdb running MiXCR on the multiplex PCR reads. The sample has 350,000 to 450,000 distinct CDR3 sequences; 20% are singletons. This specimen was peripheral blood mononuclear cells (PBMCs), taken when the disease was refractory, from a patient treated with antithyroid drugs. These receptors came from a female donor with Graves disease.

The CDR3 here is CASTQGVFNEKLFF. In DNA form, the CDR3 reads TGTGCCAGCACCCAGGGGGTCTTTAATGAAAAACTGTTTTTT. V gene TRBV3-1 combines with J gene TRBJ1-4; the match to TRBD1 covers 7 bases. Germline V gives CDR1 LGHDT, CDR2 YNNKEL (reference sequence). V lost 7 bases and J lost 4; bases outside the gene matches: 6. The CDR3 is 14 residues long.

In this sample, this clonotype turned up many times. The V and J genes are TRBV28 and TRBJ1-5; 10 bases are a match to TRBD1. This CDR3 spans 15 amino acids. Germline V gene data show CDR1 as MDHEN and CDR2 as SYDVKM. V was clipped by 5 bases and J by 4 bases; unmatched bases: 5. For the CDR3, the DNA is TGTGCCAGCAGTCGCCGGGACAGGGGTAATCAGCCCCAGCATTTT. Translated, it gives CASSRRDRGNQPQHF. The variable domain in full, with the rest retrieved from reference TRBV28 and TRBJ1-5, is DVKVTQSSRYLVKRTGEKVFLECVQDMDHENMFWYRQDPGLGLRLIYFSYDVKMKEKGDIPEGYSVSREKKERFSLILESASTNQTSMYLCASSRRDRGNQPQHFGDGTRLSIL.

CDR3 DNA sequence: TGTGCCAGTGCCAGGGACAGGGTAACGGTTGGAAACACCATATATTTT. Encoded protein: CASARDRVTVGNTIYF. This chain joins TRBV2 and TRBJ1-3; 9 bases agree with TRBD1. Trimming at V came to 9 bases and at J to 3 bases, leaving 12 bases not matched to a gene. The length of the CDR3 is 16 residues. CDR1 is SNHLY, CDR2 FYNNEI, per germline.

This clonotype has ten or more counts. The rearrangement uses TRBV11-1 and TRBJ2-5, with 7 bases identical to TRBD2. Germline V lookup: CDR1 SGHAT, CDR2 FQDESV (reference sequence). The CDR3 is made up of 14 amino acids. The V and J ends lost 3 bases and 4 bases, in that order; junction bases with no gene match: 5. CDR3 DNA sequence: TGTGCCAGCAGCTTGGGAGGGAGTACAGAGACCCAGTACTTC. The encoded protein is CASSLGGSTETQYF.

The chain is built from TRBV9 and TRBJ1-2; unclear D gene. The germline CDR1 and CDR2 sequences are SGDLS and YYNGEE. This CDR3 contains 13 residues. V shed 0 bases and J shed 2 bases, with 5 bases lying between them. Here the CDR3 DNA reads TGTGCCAGCAGCGTAGATGGGAACTATGGCTACACCTTC. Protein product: CASSVDGNYGYTF.

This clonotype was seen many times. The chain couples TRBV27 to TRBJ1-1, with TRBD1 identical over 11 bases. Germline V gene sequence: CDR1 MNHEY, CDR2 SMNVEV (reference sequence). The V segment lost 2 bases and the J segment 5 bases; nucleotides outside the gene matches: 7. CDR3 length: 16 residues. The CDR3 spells CASSLGQGAWMTEAFF. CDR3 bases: TGTGCCAGCAGTTTAGGACAGGGGGCTTGGATGACTGAAGCTTTCTTT.

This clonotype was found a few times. DNA for the CDR3: TGCAGTGCTAGGAACTTAAAGGGGAGATCTGGGGCCAACGTCCTGACTTTC. Translating gives CSARNLKGRSGANVLTF. This chain connects TRBV20-1 to TRBJ2-6; D is perhaps TRBD1 or TRBD2 (5 bases each). V gave up 3 bases and J gave up 1 base, with 16 bases separating them. Germline V gene sequence: CDR1 DFQATT, CDR2 SNEGSKA (reference sequence). The CDR3 covers 17 residues.

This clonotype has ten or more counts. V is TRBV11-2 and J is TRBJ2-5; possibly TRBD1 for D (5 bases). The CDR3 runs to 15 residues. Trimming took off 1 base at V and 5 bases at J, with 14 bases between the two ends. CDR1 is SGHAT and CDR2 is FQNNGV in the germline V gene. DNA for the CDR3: TGTGCCAGCAGCTTAGGCAGGGTCGGAGCGGAGACCCAGTACTTC. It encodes CASSLGRVGAETQYF. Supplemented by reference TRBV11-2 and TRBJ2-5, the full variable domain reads EAGVAQSPRYKIIEKRQSVAFWCNPISGHATLYWYQQILGQGPKLLIQFQNNGVVDDSQLPKDRFSAERLKGVDSTLKIQPAKLEDSAVYLCASSLGRVGAETQYFGPGTRLLVL.